Listed below are T cell receptor beta chains from one sample, sequenced in a study of T-cell reconstitution after alpha-beta-depleted transplantation in children. Via MiXCR, TCRdb re-called the PCR reads, giving one row per CDR3 protein. The sample has approximately 93,000 distinct CDR3 sequences, 7% to 9% seen once; the top ten hold approximately 7%. The sequencing here drew on PBMCs from the stem cell graft donor, taken from the stem cell graft. These receptors were obtained from a human donor who donated a stem cell graft to a child with congenital amegakaryocytic thrombocytopenia. The CDR3 runs from the conserved cysteine through the conserved F or W. Fields, in order: D gene, V gene, J gene, clone size, CDR3 protein, CDR3 DNA. A D gene is named only where the DNA matches it firmly. Clone size is not always given. Where it is, it says once, few, many or a class for expanded clones.

d_call: TRBD1
v_call: TRBV7-6
j_call: TRBJ2-5
clone_size: few
cdr3_aa: CASSLNPRQGETQYF
cdr3_nt: TGTGCCAGCAGCCTCAACCCTCGACAGGGGGAGACCCAGTACTTC

d_call: .
v_call: TRBV12-3/TRBV12-4
j_call: TRBJ1-6
clone_size: many
cdr3_aa: CASSLGVGSPLHF
cdr3_nt: TGTGCCAGCAGTTTGGGGGTTGGGTCACCCCTCCACTTT

d_call: TRBD1
v_call: TRBV7-8
j_call: TRBJ1-6
clone_size: many
cdr3_aa: CASSLESGQIPYSPLHF
cdr3_nt: TGTGCCAGCAGCTTAGAGTCGGGACAGATCCCCTATTCACCCCTCCACTTT

d_call: .
v_call: TRBV6-5
j_call: TRBJ1-4
clone_size: many
cdr3_aa: CASIKSRRRLANEKLFF
cdr3_nt: TGTGCCAGCATTAAATCCCGCCGCCGGTTGGCTAATGAAAAACTGTTTTTT

d_call: .
v_call: TRBV5-5
j_call: TRBJ1-2
clone_size: many
cdr3_aa: CASSLITASSGYTF
cdr3_nt: TGTGCCAGCAGCTTGATTACTGCCTCTAGCGGCTACACCTTC

d_call: .
v_call: TRBV12-3/TRBV12-4
j_call: TRBJ1-1
clone_size: many
cdr3_aa: CASSLGGSITEAFF
cdr3_nt: TGTGCCAGCAGTTTAGGGGGGTCAATAACTGAAGCTTTCTTT

d_call: .
v_call: TRBV19
j_call: TRBJ2-2
clone_size: .
cdr3_aa: CASSLSTARVANTGELFF
cdr3_nt: TGTGCCAGTAGTCTTTCGACAGCTCGGGTGGCGAACACCGGGGAGCTGTTTTTT

d_call: TRBD2
v_call: TRBV5-1
j_call: TRBJ2-1
clone_size: many
cdr3_aa: CASSRTSGAYNEQFF
cdr3_nt: TGCGCCAGCAGCCGGACTAGCGGGGCGTACAATGAGCAGTTCTTC

d_call: TRBD1
v_call: TRBV19
j_call: TRBJ1-1
clone_size: few
cdr3_aa: CASRTGTESATEAFF
cdr3_nt: TGTGCCAGTAGAACCGGGACAGAATCCGCCACTGAAGCTTTCTTT

d_call: TRBD1
v_call: TRBV29-1
j_call: TRBJ2-5
clone_size: many
cdr3_aa: CSVEDTGGSYQETQYF
cdr3_nt: TGCAGCGTTGAAGATACAGGGGGCTCGTACCAAGAGACCCAGTACTTC

d_call: TRBD2
v_call: TRBV28
j_call: TRBJ2-1
clone_size: many
cdr3_aa: CASSLSAGGLHNEQFF
cdr3_nt: TGTGCCAGCAGTTTATCAGCGGGGGGGCTACACAATGAGCAGTTCTTC

d_call: .
v_call: TRBV10-2
j_call: TRBJ2-1
clone_size: many
cdr3_aa: CASSNPLGGHEQFF
cdr3_nt: TGCGCCAGCAGTAACCCCTTGGGGGGGCATGAGCAGTTCTTC

d_call: .
v_call: TRBV5-1
j_call: TRBJ2-2
clone_size: few
cdr3_aa: CASSLVGSLSTGELFF
cdr3_nt: TGCGCCAGCAGCTTGGTTGGTAGTCTCTCCACCGGGGAGCTGTTTTTT

d_call: .
v_call: TRBV20-1
j_call: TRBJ2-3
clone_size: many
cdr3_aa: CSASAWGGLFTDTQYF
cdr3_nt: TGCAGTGCTAGTGCCTGGGGCGGTTTATTCACAGATACGCAGTATTTT

d_call: .
v_call: TRBV5-5
j_call: TRBJ2-4
clone_size: many
cdr3_aa: CASSLAQGQQNIQYF
cdr3_nt: TGTGCCAGCAGCTTGGCCCAGGGGCAGCAAAACATTCAGTACTTC

d_call: TRBD2
v_call: TRBV5-1
j_call: TRBJ2-5
clone_size: few
cdr3_aa: CASRRTSLTQEETQYF
cdr3_nt: TGCGCCAGCAGACGGACTAGCCTAACACAAGAAGAGACCCAGTACTTC

d_call: .
v_call: TRBV7-9
j_call: TRBJ1-3
clone_size: many
cdr3_aa: CASSWKGDTIYF
cdr3_nt: TGTGCCAGCAGCTGGAAGGGCGACACCATATATTTT

d_call: TRBD2
v_call: TRBV20-1
j_call: TRBJ2-7
clone_size: many
cdr3_aa: CSARTSGEYEQYF
cdr3_nt: TGCAGTGCTAGGACTAGCGGAGAATACGAGCAGTACTTC

d_call: .
v_call: TRBV12-3/TRBV12-4
j_call: TRBJ1-3
clone_size: many
cdr3_aa: CASSLGRGSGNTIYF
cdr3_nt: TGTGCCAGCAGTTTAGGGAGGGGGTCTGGAAACACCATATATTTT